This T cell receptor beta chain was captured in a study of T cells expressing NK-cell markers. Study results and limitations: Six or seven donors carried dominant NKG2C+ clonotypes that made up roughly 1.0-7.5% of their CD8+ T cells.

The CDR3 totals 16 residues. CDR1 is SEHNR and CDR2 is FQNEAQ in the germline V gene (reference sequence). As to this clonotype: As yet, its antigen is unknown.

TCRdb re-called the 5' RACE reads and gives one entry per CDR3 protein, without DNA. The sample features 550,000 or so distinct CDR3 sequences, with about 3.6% in its top ten. Sequencing was done on a sample of blood T cells: a sorted CD56 or NKG2C T cell subset, CD4+ or CD8+ T cells, or bulk PBMC T cells (not recorded which). The rearrangement links TRBV7-9 to TRBJ1-1; TCRdb selects TRBD1, and the lack of DNA leaves this call unchecked. This TCR was sampled from a man aged 18 to 29 in good health. The CDR3 spells CASSIEGARFRTEAFF.